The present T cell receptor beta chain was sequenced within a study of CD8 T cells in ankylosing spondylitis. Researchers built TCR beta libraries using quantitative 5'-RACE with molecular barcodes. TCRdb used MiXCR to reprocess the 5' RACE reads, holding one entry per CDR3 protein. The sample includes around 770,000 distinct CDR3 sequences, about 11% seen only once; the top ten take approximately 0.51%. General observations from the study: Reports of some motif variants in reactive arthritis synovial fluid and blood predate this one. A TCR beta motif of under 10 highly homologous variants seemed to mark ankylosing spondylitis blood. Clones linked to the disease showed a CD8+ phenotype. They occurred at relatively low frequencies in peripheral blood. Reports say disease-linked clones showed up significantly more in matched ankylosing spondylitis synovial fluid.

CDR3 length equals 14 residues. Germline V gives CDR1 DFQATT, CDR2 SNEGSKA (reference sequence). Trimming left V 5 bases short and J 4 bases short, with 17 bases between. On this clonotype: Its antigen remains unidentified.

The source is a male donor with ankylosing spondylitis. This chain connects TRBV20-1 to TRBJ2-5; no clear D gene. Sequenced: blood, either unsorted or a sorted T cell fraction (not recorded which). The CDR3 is CSAPTDPVLETQYF. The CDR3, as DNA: TGCAGTGCTCCGACTGATCCTGTCCTAGAGACCCAGTACTTC.